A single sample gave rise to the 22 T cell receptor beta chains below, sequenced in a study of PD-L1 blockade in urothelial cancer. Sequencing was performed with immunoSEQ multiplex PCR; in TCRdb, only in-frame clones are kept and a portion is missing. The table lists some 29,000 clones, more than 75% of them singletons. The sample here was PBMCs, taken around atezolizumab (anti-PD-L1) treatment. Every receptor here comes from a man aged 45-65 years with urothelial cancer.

The CDR3 here is CASSSDRIYSTNEKLFF. CDR3 sequence (DNA): TGCGCCAGCAGCTCGGACAGGATCTACTCAACTAATGAAAAACTGTTTTTT. The chain recombines TRBV5-1 with TRBJ1-4; TRBD1 matches 7 bases. Germline V CDR1 and CDR2: SGHRS, YFSETQ. CDR3 size: 17 residues. The J segment lost 0 bases and the V segment lost 3 bases, leaving 8 bases of the junction unmatched.

As DNA, the CDR3 is TGTGCCAGTAGTACTCGAGAGGAAACGAGCTCTGGAAACACCATATATTTT. Translation: CASSTREETSSGNTIYF. The chain couples TRBV19 to TRBJ1-3; no clear D gene. The CDR3 sequence is 17 residues long. Per the germline V gene, CDR1 is LNHDA and CDR2 is SQIVND (reference sequence). With 4 bases removed from V and 0 bases from J, the gap between germline ends came to 16 bases.

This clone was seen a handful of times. CDR3 DNA: TGTGCCAGCAGTTACTCTCTAGCGGGGGATTACGAGCAGTACTTC. Translation gives CASSYSLAGDYEQYF. The J gene is TRBJ2-7, the V gene TRBV6-6; 10 positions match TRBD2. The CDR3 consists of 15 residues. V gave up 0 bases and J gave up 4 bases; unmatched junction bases: 3. Germline CDR1 and CDR2: MNHNY and SVGAGI (reference sequence).

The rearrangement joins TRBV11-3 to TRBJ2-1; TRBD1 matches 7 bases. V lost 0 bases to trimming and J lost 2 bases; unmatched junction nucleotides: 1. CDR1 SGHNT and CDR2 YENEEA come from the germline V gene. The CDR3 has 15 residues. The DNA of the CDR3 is TGTGCCAGCAGCTTAGAGGACAGGCCCTACAATGAGCAGTTCTTC. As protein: CASSLEDRPYNEQFF.

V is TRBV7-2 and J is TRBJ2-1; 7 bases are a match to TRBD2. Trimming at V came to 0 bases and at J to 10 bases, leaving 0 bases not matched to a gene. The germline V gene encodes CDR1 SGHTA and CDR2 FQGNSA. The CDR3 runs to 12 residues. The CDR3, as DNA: TGTGCCAGCAGCTTAGCGGGAGGGGAGCAGTTCTTC. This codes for CASSLAGGEQFF. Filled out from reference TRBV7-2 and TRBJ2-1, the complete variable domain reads GAGVSQSPSNKVTEKGKDVELRCDPISGHTALYWYRQSLGQGLEFLIYFQGNSAPDKSGLPSDRFSAERTGGSVSTLTIQRTQQEDSAVYLCASSLAGGEQFFGPGTRLTVL.

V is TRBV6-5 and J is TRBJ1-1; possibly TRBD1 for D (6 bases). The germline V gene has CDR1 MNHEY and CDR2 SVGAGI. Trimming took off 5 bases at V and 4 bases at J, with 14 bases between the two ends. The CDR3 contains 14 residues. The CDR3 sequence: CASSGMATGTEAFF. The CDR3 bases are TGTGCCAGCAGTGGTATGGCGACAGGCACTGAAGCTTTCTTT.

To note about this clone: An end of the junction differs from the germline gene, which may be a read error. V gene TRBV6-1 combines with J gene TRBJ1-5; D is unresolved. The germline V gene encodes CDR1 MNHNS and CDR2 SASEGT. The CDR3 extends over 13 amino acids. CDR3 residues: CASTERRDQPQHF. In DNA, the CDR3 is TGTGCCAGCACTGAACGGAGGGATCAGCCCCAGCATTTT.

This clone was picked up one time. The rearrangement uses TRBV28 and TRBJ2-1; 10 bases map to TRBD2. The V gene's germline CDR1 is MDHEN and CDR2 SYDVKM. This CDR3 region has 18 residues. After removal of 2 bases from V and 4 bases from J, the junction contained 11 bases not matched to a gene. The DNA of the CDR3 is TGTGCCAGCAGTTTAGCGGTCCTAGCGGGAGCAAAGTACAATGAGCAGTTCTTC. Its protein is CASSLAVLAGAKYNEQFF.

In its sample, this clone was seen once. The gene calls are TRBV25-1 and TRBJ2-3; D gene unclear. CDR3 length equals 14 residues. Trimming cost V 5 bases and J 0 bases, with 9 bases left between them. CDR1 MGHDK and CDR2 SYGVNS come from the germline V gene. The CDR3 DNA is TGTGCCAGCAGTAGCGCTACTAGCACAGATACGCAGTATTTT. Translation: CASSSATSTDTQYF.

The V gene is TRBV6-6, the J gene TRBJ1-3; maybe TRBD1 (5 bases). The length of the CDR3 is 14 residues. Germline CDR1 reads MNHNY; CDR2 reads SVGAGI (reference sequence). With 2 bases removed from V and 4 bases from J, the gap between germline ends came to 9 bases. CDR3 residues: CASSYPRAGNTIYF. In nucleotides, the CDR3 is TGTGCCAGCAGTTACCCCAGGGCCGGAAACACCATATATTTT.

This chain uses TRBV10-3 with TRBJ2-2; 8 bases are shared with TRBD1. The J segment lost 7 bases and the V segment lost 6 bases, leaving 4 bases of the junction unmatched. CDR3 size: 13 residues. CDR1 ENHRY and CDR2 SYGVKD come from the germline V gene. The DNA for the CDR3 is TGTGCCATCAGCGACAGGGGCGGCGGGGAGCTGTTTTTT. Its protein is CAISDRGGGELFF.

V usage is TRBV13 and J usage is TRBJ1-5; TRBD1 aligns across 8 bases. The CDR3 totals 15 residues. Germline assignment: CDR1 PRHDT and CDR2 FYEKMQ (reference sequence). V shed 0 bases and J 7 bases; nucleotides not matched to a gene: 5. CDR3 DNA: TGTGCCAGCAGCTTAGGCGTGACAGGGGCCCAGCCCCAGCATTTT. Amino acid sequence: CASSLGVTGAQPQHF.

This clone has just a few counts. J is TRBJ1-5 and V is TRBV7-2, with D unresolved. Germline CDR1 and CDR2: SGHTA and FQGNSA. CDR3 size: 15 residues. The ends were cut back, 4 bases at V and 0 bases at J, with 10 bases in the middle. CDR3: CASSSPRGSNQPQHF. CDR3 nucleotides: TGTGCCAGCAGCTCCCCGCGGGGTAGCAATCAGCCCCAGCATTTT.

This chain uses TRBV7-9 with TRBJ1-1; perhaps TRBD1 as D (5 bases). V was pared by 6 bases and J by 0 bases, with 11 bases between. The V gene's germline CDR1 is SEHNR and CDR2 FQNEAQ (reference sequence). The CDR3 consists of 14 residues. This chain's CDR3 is CASRTDSMNTEAFF. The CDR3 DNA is TGTGCCAGCAGAACTGACAGCATGAACACTGAAGCTTTCTTT.

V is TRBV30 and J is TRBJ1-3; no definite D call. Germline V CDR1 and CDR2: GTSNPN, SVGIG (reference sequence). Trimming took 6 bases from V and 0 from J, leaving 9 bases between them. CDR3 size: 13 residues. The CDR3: CACTLDSGNTIYF. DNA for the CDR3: TGTGCCTGCACTCTTGACTCTGGAAACACCATATATTTT.

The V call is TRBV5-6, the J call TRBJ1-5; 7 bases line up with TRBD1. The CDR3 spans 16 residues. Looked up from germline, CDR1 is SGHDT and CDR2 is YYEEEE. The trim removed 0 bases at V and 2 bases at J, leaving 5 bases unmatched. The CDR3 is CASSLGGTARNQPQHF. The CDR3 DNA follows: TGTGCCAGCAGCTTGGGAGGGACAGCACGCAATCAGCCCCAGCATTTT. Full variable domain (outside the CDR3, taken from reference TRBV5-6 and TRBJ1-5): DAGVTQSPTHLIKTRGQQVTLRCSPKSGHDTVSWYQQALGQGPQFIFQYYEEEERQRGNFPDRFSGHQFPNYSSELNVNALLLGDSALYLCASSLGGTARNQPQHFGDGTRLSIL.

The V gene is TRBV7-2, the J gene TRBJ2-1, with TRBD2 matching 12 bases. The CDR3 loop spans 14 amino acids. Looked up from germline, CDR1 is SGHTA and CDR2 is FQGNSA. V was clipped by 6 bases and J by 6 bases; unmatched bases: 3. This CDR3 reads CASRRTSGVNEQFF. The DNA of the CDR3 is TGTGCCAGCAGGAGGACTAGCGGGGTCAATGAGCAGTTCTTC.

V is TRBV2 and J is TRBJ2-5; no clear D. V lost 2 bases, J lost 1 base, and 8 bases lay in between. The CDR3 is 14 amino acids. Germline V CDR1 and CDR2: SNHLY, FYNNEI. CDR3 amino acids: CASSEKELQETQYF. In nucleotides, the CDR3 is TGTGCCAGCAGTGAAAAGGAGCTCCAAGAGACCCAGTACTTC.

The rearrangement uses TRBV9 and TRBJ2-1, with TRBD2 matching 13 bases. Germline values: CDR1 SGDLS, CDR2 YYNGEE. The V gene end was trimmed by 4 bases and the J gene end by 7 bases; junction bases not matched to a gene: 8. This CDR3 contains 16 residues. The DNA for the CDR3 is TGTGCCAGCAGCACCCAGGGACTAGCGGGATTTAATGAGCAGTTCTTC. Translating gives CASSTQGLAGFNEQFF.

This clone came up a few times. The CDR3 spells CASSPTDSTRGGYTF. CDR3 nucleotides: TGCGCCAGCAGCCCCACGGACAGTACCCGCGGGGGCTACACCTTC. The chain couples TRBV5-1 to TRBJ1-2, with D possibly being TRBD1 (6 bases). The CDR3 runs 15 residues. V was cut by 4 bases and J by 8 bases, with 21 bases left in between. In germline, CDR1 is SGHRS, CDR2 YFSETQ.

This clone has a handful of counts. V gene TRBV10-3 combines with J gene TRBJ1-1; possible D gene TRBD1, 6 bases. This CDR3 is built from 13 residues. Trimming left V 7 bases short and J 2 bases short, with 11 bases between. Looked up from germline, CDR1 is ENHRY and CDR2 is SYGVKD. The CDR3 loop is CAIKETGNTEAFF. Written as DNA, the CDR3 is TGTGCCATCAAAGAGACAGGCAACACTGAAGCTTTCTTT.

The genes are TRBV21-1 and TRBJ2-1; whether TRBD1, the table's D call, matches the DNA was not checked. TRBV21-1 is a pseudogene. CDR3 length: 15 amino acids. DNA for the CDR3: TGTGCCAGCAGCAAGACAGGGGGCCCCTACAATGAGCAGTTCTTC. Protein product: CASSKTGGPYNEQFF.